This note documents a single TCR beta chain sequence. Its antigen remains unknown. The junction does not match germline at one end; this may be a read error. The sample comes from a study of blood T cells in healthy people across ages. Study overall: T cells yielded about one barcoded beta molecule per two cells through template switching.

PCR was performed a second time for roughly 7 to 11 cycles using a sample-barcoded 5' primer and a J-beta primer mix. Per sample, CDR3-containing paired-end reads numbered at least 2.5 million. TCRdb fed the 5' RACE reads into MiXCR, producing one record per CDR3 protein. The data contain over a million distinct CDR3 sequences, around 43% of them singletons. Aged about 6 to 95, donors were systemically healthy Caucasians from Russia. The CDR3 spans 17 residues. Germline-derived CDR1 and CDR2 are LGHDT and YNNKEL (reference sequence). Findings and limits, study-wide: Shifts in expanded clonotypes may have been confounded by donor CMV status, which was unknown.

This rearrangement joins TRBV3-1 to TRBJ2-7; TRBD2 matches 14 bases. The receptor was isolated from a woman aged 55-69 years in good health. The source material was blood. CDR3 nucleotides: TGTGCCAGCAACCAAAGCGGGACTAGCGGGAGCTCCTACGAGCAGTACTTC. It specifies CASNQSGTSGSSYEQYF.